This T cell receptor (beta chain) emerged from a study of chemoradiotherapy in HPV16-positive cancers. Whole-study findings and limits: Functional assays defining HPV-specific T cells used only a couple of HPV16-positive patients. Better recurrence-free survival went with HPV-responsive T-cell expansion in HPV16-positive patients. During treatment, candidate HPV-specific clones and E7-related motifs expanded in tumor.

About this clone itself: Its antigen remains unknown.

After removal of 2 bases from V and 10 bases from J, the junction contained 7 bases not matched to a gene. Germline loops: CDR1 MDHEN, CDR2 SYDVKM. CDR3 length: 14 amino acids. Over chemoradiotherapy, repertoires were sampled more than once. TCRdb's copy holds only in-frame clones and misses some; the assay was immunoSEQ multiplex PCR. Here the sample spans 15,000 or so clones, nearly 80% being singletons. The origin of this receptor is a human donor with HPV-associated anogenital cancer. The rearrangement joins TRBV28 to TRBJ2-4, with 8 bases that match TRBD2. The sample was taken from a patient who underwent chemoradiotherapy. The CDR3: CASSLDGLAGIQYF. The DNA for the CDR3 is TGTGCCAGCAGTTTAGACGGGCTAGCGGGTATTCAGTACTTC.